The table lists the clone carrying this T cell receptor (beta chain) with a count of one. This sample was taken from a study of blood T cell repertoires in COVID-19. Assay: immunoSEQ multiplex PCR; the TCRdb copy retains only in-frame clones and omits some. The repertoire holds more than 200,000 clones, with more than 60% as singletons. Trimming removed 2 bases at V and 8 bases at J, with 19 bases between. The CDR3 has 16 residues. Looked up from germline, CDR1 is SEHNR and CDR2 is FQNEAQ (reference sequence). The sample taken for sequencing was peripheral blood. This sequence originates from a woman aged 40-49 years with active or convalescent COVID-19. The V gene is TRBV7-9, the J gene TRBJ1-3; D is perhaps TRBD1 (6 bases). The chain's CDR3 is CASSLRSRGTPDTIYF. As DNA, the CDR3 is TGTGCCAGCAGCTTACGGTCCAGGGGAACTCCGGACACCATATATTTT.